This entry lists 13 T cell receptor beta chains sequenced from one sample in a study of shared clonotypes between healthy human individuals. TCRdb's copy holds only in-frame clones and misses some; the assay was immunoSEQ multiplex PCR. The sample yields approximately 1.5 million clones, roughly 98% seen once. Sequencing used naive CD4+ T cells sorted from blood. As to subset: CD45RA+ positively selected. All receptors derive from a man aged 25 to 40 in good health.

The chain employs TRBV7-6 and TRBJ2-7; D remains unclear. The germline CDR1 and CDR2 sequences are SGHVS and FNYEAQ. The ends were cut back, 3 bases at V and 3 bases at J, with 18 bases in the middle. The CDR3 spans 16 residues. The CDR3 loop is CASSFPPRRDGYEQYF. The CDR3 DNA reads as TGTGCCAGCAGCTTCCCCCCTAGACGAGACGGCTACGAGCAGTACTTC.

The chain employs TRBV12-1 and TRBJ2-6. TRBV12-1 is tagged as a pseudogene. This CDR3 contains 17 residues. The CDR3 DNA reads TGTGCCAGCAGCCCTTGGAATGTACAAAGTCGGGCCAACGTCCTGACTTTC. This codes for CASSPWNVQSRANVLTF.

This clone has only one observation. The rearrangement links TRBV28 to TRBJ2-1, with D perhaps assigned TRBD1 or TRBD2 (6 bases each). Germline V gene lookup returns CDR1 MDHEN and CDR2 SYDVKM. The length of the CDR3 is 14 residues. V dropped 6 bases and J dropped 7 bases, with 16 bases sitting between them. The CDR3 is CASRLGGSWNEQFF. CDR3 DNA: TGTGCCAGCAGGTTAGGGGGGAGCTGGAATGAGCAGTTCTTC.

Only one count was recorded for this clone. The genes are TRBV13 and TRBJ2-7, with 9 bases fitting TRBD1. V was pared by 5 bases and J by 5 bases, with 7 bases of the junction left unmatched. The CDR3 is made up of 14 amino acids. CDR1 is PRHDT and CDR2 is FYEKMQ in the germline V gene (reference sequence). The CDR3 loop reads CASSQGQGRDEQYF. The CDR3 DNA reads TGTGCCAGCAGCCAAGGACAGGGGAGGGACGAGCAGTACTTC.

The V call is TRBV28, the J call TRBJ2-7, with D possibly matching TRBD1 (6 bases). This CDR3 region has 14 residues. Deletions cut 3 bases from V and 0 bases from J, with 9 bases between. Germline CDR1 is MDHEN and CDR2 is SYDVKM. The chain's CDR3 is CASSFRGDSYEQYF. The CDR3 DNA is TGTGCCAGCAGTTTCAGGGGTGACTCCTACGAGCAGTACTTC.

J is TRBJ2-1 and V is TRBV7-6; TRBD2 agrees at 11 bases. This CDR3 comprises 17 residues. Germline loops: CDR1 SGHVS, CDR2 FNYEAQ. V trimming: 0 bases; J trimming: 8 bases; junction bases outside the gene matches: 9. This chain's CDR3 is CASSLAPTSGSLYEQFF. In DNA, the CDR3 is TGTGCCAGCAGCTTAGCCCCAACTAGCGGGAGTCTCTATGAGCAGTTCTTC.

V usage is TRBV19 and J usage is TRBJ1-2; 7 bases are shared with TRBD1. V dropped 9 bases and J dropped 6; count of bases not matched to a gene: 4. This CDR3 has 11 amino acids. Germline V gives CDR1 LNHDA, CDR2 SQIVND (reference sequence). The CDR3 is CASKDRDGYTF. The CDR3 DNA reads as TGTGCCAGCAAAGACAGGGATGGCTACACCTTC.

The chain recombines TRBV7-2 with TRBJ2-7; D is undetermined. The CDR3 loop spans 15 amino acids. Germline V gene lookup returns CDR1 SGHTA and CDR2 FQGNSA. The V gene lost 5 bases and the J gene lost 5 bases, with 19 bases spanning the gap. The CDR3 nucleotides read TGTGCCAGCAGCACTGGACGGACGACTTGGGACGAGCAGTACTTC. It yields the protein CASSTGRTTWDEQYF.

CDR3 nucleotide sequence: TGTGCCACCAGCAGAGTGGGGACAGGGAGAGCGGGAGGCTCTGGGGCCAACGTCCTGACTTTC. Translating it yields CATSRVGTGRAGGSGANVLTF. The V and J genes are TRBV15 and TRBJ2-6; D tentatively fits TRBD1 or TRBD2 (9 bases each). Per the germline V gene, CDR1 is LNHNV and CDR2 is YYDKDF (reference sequence). V was pared by 1 base and J by 0 bases, with 22 bases between. This CDR3 region has 21 residues.

In nucleotides, the CDR3 is TGTGCCAGCAGCTTAAAGAGAGCACCTAATGAAAAACTGTTTTTT. It codes for CASSLKRAPNEKLFF. This chain links TRBV7-8 with TRBJ1-4; no reliable D call. Trimming pared 2 bases from V and 3 bases from J, leaving 10 bases between. The CDR3 spans 15 residues. Germline V gene lookup returns CDR1 SGHVS and CDR2 FQNEAQ.

The genes are TRBV5-1 and TRBJ2-2; D is ambiguous. Deletions cut 2 bases from V and 2 bases from J, with 7 bases between. The CDR3 is made up of 14 amino acids. Germline CDR1 SGHRS, CDR2 YFSETQ. CDR3 sequence reads: CASSFDINTGELFF. The CDR3 nucleotides read TGCGCCAGCAGCTTCGACATCAACACCGGGGAGCTGTTTTTT.

The V and J genes are TRBV14 and TRBJ1-4; possibly TRBD1 for D (5 bases). The CDR3 is 16 amino acids. Germline CDR1 and CDR2: SGHDN and FVKESK. V gave up 5 bases and J gave up 5 bases, with 18 bases separating them. CDR3 loop: CASSSVSGRVNEKLFF. The CDR3 DNA follows: TGTGCCAGCAGCTCGGTATCGGGACGGGTGAATGAAAAACTGTTTTTT.

This clone was detected once. The V call is TRBV27, the J call TRBJ2-1; 12 positions match TRBD2. Looked up from germline, CDR1 is MNHEY and CDR2 is SMNVEV (reference sequence). The CDR3 is made up of 17 amino acids. V was pared by 7 bases and J by 5 bases, with 12 bases of the junction left unmatched. The CDR3 spells CASTSASGRAPHNEQFF. DNA of the CDR3: TGTGCCAGCACTTCTGCTAGCGGGAGGGCCCCCCACAATGAGCAGTTCTTC.